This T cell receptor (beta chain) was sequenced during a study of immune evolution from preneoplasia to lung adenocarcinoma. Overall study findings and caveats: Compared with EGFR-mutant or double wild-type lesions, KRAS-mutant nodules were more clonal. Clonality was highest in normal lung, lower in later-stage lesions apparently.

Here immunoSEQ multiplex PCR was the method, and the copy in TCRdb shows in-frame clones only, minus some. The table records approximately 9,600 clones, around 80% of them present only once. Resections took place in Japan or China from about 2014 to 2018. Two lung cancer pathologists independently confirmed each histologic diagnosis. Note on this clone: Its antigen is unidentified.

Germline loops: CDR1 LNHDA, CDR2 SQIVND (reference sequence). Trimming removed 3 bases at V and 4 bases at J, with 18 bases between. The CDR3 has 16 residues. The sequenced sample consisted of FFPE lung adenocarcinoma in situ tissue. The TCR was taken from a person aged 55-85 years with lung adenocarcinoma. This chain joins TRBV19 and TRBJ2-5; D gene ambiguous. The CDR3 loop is CASSILPGNRRETQYF. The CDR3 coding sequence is TGTGCCAGTAGTATCCTTCCAGGTAATCGGCGAGAGACCCAGTACTTC.